The 11 T cell receptor beta chains listed next were all sequenced from one sample in a study of identical twins (dated by TCRdb to the mid-2010s). The library was generated by 5' RACE. For sequencing, an Illumina HiSeq 2000 was employed. TCRdb's own reprocessing of the public reads used fastp at Q25 and MiXCR and kept productive beta chains. Rows with one shared CDR3 protein collapse into an entry with the most common genes and DNA. The sample records 350,000 or so distinct CDR3 sequences, approximately 9.1% of which are singletons. Roughly 8.7% of the sample comes from the top ten. Input material: naive T cells sorted from blood. What this sample's cell subset or site label stands for: cells isolated with a human naive T-cell isolation kit. The receptors were gathered from a woman between 45 and 60 years old in good health.

This clonotype was picked up a small number of times. The chain carries TRBV2 and TRBJ2-3; 12 bases map to TRBD2. The CDR3 sequence is 15 residues long. Trimming cost V 3 bases and J 10 bases; bases outside gene matches: 8. Germline values: CDR1 SNHLY, CDR2 FYNNEI. The CDR3 nucleotides are TGTGCCAGCAGTGAGCAGACTAGCGGGAGCGTGGCGCAGTATTTT. Translating it yields CASSEQTSGSVAQYF.

This clonotype was picked up a small number of times. This rearrangement joins TRBV7-9 to TRBJ2-3; D is uncertain. CDR3 size: 14 residues. Trimming removed 1 base from V and 4 bases from J, with 9 bases in between. Germline V lookup: CDR1 SEHNR, CDR2 FQNEAQ (reference sequence). This CDR3 is CASSLVQVADTQYF. CDR3 in DNA: TGTGCCAGCAGCTTAGTGCAGGTGGCAGATACGCAGTATTTT.

The rearrangement uses TRBV7-3 and TRBJ2-6; D is undetermined. CDR1 and CDR2 from the germline V gene are SGHTA and FQGTGA. This CDR3 region has 17 residues. The V end lost 2 bases, the J end lost 0 bases, and 11 bases lay between the germline ends. The CDR3 bases are TGTGCCAGCAGCTTATCTCCACACAGCTCTGGGGCCAACGTCCTGACTTTC. It translates to CASSLSPHSSGANVLTF.

This clonotype has ten or more counts. DNA of the CDR3: TGTGCCAGCAGTGAATATATGGTTCGGGGCGGGGAGCTGTTTTTT. This sequence encodes CASSEYMVRGGELFF. The chain is built from TRBV6-1 and TRBJ2-2, with a tentative D call TRBD2 (5 bases). The ends were cut back, 2 bases at V and 7 bases at J, with 14 bases in the middle. This CDR3 region has 15 residues. CDR1 and CDR2 (germline): MNHNS, SASEGT.

A few counts support this clonotype. The chain is built from TRBV13 and TRBJ2-7; D is undetermined. Germline CDR1 and CDR2: PRHDT and FYEKMQ (reference sequence). The CDR3 totals 14 residues. V shed 0 bases and J shed 3 bases, with 9 bases lying between them. The CDR3 DNA follows: TGTGCCAGCAGCTTAGGCGATCTGCACTACGAGCAGTACGTC. Amino acid sequence: CASSLGDLHYEQYV.

Points on this clonotype: A much larger clone differs from this one at a single base, so this may be a read error. The chain links TRBV5-1 to TRBJ2-2; maybe TRBD2 (5 bases). Germline values: CDR1 SGHRS, CDR2 YFSETQ. This CDR3 contains 14 residues. This CDR3 is CASRPLVGRRDLFF. The CDR3 nucleotides read TGCGCCAGCCGGCCATTGGTAGGCCGCCGGGATCTGTTTTTT.

This clonotype was counted only a few times. The chain combines TRBV25-1 with TRBJ1-1; D might be TRBD1 (6 bases). This CDR3 spans 12 amino acids. Germline lookup yields CDR1 MGHDK and CDR2 SYGVNS. V lost 6 bases and J lost 8, with 13 bases in between. CDR3 amino acids: CASRKDRTEAFF. For the CDR3, the DNA is TGTGCCAGCAGAAAAGACAGGACAGAAGCTTTCTTT.

In its sample, this clonotype was seen many times. The genes are TRBV27 and TRBJ2-3; TRBD2 is a possible D gene (6 bases). V lost 5 bases to trimming and J lost 2 bases, with 8 bases between them. This CDR3 is built from 13 residues. CDR1 MNHEY and CDR2 SMNVEV come from the germline V gene (reference sequence). CDR3 residues: CASSGDFTDTQYF. CDR3 in DNA: TGTGCCAGCAGTGGGGACTTCACAGATACGCAGTATTTT.

In its sample, this clonotype was seen a few times. The rearrangement links TRBV19 to TRBJ2-1; TRBD1 agrees at 8 bases. V shed 7 bases, J shed 8 bases, and the junction held 4 bases outside the gene matches. The germline V gene encodes CDR1 LNHDA and CDR2 SQIVND (reference sequence). The length of the CDR3 is 12 residues. CDR3 sequence reads: CASTDRAYEQFF. CDR3 sequence (DNA): TGTGCCAGTACGGACAGGGCTTATGAGCAGTTCTTC.

V is TRBV30 and J is TRBJ1-1, with D tentatively TRBD1 (6 bases). Trimming pared 2 bases from V and 7 bases from J, leaving 23 bases between. Germline values: CDR1 GTSNPN, CDR2 SVGIG (reference sequence). The CDR3 runs to 16 residues. The CDR3 DNA is TGTGCCTGGAGTCTACTGACAGGACTTTTTGATGTTGAAGCTTTCTTT. Its protein is CAWSLLTGLFDVEAFF. The full variable domain, in which reference TRBV30 and TRBJ1-1 provide the parts outside the CDR3, is SQTIHQWPATLVQPVGSPLSLECTVEGTSNPNLYWYRQAAGRGLQLLFYSVGIGQISSEVPQNLSASRPQDRQFILSSKKLLLSDSGFYLCAWSLLTGLFDVEAFFGQGTRLTVV.

The V gene is TRBV7-9, the J gene TRBJ2-7, with D unclear. The CDR3 has 14 residues. Germline V gives CDR1 SEHNR, CDR2 FQNEAQ (reference sequence). With 3 bases removed from V and 3 bases from J, the gap between germline ends came to 12 bases. CDR3 region: CASSLAATNYEQYF. The CDR3, as DNA: TGTGCCAGCAGCTTGGCAGCAACCAACTACGAGCAGTACTTC.